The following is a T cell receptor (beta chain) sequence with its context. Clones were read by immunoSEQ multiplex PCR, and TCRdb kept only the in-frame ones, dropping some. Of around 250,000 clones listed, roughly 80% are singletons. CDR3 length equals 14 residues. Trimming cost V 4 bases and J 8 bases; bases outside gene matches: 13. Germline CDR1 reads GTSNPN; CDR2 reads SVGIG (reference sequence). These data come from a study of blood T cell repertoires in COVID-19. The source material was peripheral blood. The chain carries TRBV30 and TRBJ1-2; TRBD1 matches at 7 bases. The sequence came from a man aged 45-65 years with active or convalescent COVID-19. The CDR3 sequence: CAWTGTTGFRGYTF. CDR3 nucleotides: TGTGCCTGGACCGGAACGACAGGGTTTCGGGGCTACACCTTC.